The entry below describes one TCR beta chain. Its antigen is currently unknown. The table came from immunoSEQ multiplex PCR; TCRdb's copy has only in-frame clones and leaves some out. The repertoire consists of some 1 million clones, with around four fifths occurring once and the leading ten covering approximately 1.5%. These data are taken from a study of shared clonotypes between healthy human individuals. Study conclusions and caveats: In general, naive subsets displayed greater estimated richness than memory subsets did.

Losses at the gene ends were 4 bases for V and 2 bases for J; bases not matched to a gene: 6. The V gene's germline CDR1 is SGHNT and CDR2 YYREEE (reference sequence). This CDR3 is 15 amino acids long. The chain recombines TRBV5-4 with TRBJ2-7; 10 nucleotides align to TRBD2. Sequenced: memory CD4+ T cells sorted from blood. The subset: CD45RA-negative fraction. This sequence originates from a man aged 18 to 29 in good health. The CDR3 bases are TGTGCCAGCAGCGATCTAGCGGGAGCCACCTACGAGCAGTACTTC. Amino acid sequence: CASSDLAGATYEQYF.